This TCR beta chain was captured in a study of blood T cell repertoires in COVID-19. Study-wide background: From the United States, Italy and Spain came samples of acute and convalescent COVID-19. PBMCs, B-cell-depleted T cells, or T cells were the source of the cDNA or gDNA that made up the material.

Original analysis: Amplifying reference gene primers gave estimates of nucleated cell counts. Repertoires were generated with immunoSEQ multiplex PCR, while TCRdb's copy carries only in-frame clones and drops some. V and J calls and clone size are copied from that table; D and trimming were computed from the DNA. The sample holds some 50,000 clones, 80% to 90% seen once. The receptor was derived from a human donor in a cohort sampled during active COVID-19. The donor label of this sample is uncertain. Sequenced: peripheral blood.

The CDR3 sequence: CSVKYRMTENTEAFF. The CDR3 nucleotides are TGCAGCGTTAAATACAGGATGACCGAGAACACTGAAGCTTTCTTT. This sequence joins TRBV29-1 and TRBJ1-1, with D maybe TRBD1 (5 bases). Deletions cut 5 bases from V and 1 base from J, with 17 bases between. The germline gives CDR1 SQVTM, CDR2 ANQGSEA. This CDR3 is 15 amino acids long.